These 14 T cell receptor beta chains came from one sample sequenced in a study of technical replicates of blood from a handful of donors. The method was immunoSEQ multiplex PCR; TCRdb's version includes in-frame clones alone and lacks a portion of them. The sample has under 90,000 clones, approximately 97% seen once; the top ten hold roughly 0.21%. Sequenced: T cells isolated from PBMCs. The receptors originated from a human donor in good health.

The chain links TRBV7-6 to TRBJ2-1; D perhaps matches TRBD2 (5 bases). Germline V lookup: CDR1 SGHVS, CDR2 FNYEAQ. There are 17 residues in the CDR3. Trimming stripped 0 bases from V and 0 bases from J, with 12 bases between. CDR3 protein: CASSLALVGSSYNEQFF. The CDR3 nucleotides are TGTGCCAGCAGCTTAGCCCTAGTAGGGAGCTCCTACAATGAGCAGTTCTTC.

The table lists this clone with a few counts. The genes are TRBV4-1 and TRBJ1-1; D unresolved. Trimming stripped 1 base from V and 7 bases from J, with 10 bases between. This CDR3 has 13 amino acids. Germline V gives CDR1 MGHRA, CDR2 YSYEKL. CDR3: CASSQVSVFEAFF. In nucleotides, the CDR3 is TGCGCCAGCAGCCAAGTGTCTGTTTTTGAAGCTTTCTTT.

This clone showed up just once. This chain links TRBV29-1 with TRBJ1-2; 7 bases align to TRBD1. The length of the CDR3 is 15 residues. J was trimmed by 0 bases and V by 1 base; bases with no gene match: 5. CDR1 is SQVTM, CDR2 ANQGSEA, per germline. CDR3 amino acids: CSVEGDRYTNYGYTF. CDR3 in DNA: TGCAGCGTTGAAGGGGACAGATACACTAACTATGGCTACACCTTC.

This clone occurred once. The chain carries TRBV5-1 and TRBJ2-7, with D hard to call. The ends were cut back, 1 base at V and 1 base at J, with 6 bases in the middle. The CDR3 runs to 13 residues. Germline CDR1 and CDR2: SGHRS and YFSETQ. The CDR3 bases are TGCGCCAGCAGCTTGCCCAATTCCTACGAGCAGTACTTC. Protein: CASSLPNSYEQYF.

The chain uses TRBV27 and TRBJ2-7; TRBD1 matches at 8 bases. After removal of 2 bases from V and 6 bases from J, the junction contained 9 bases not matched to a gene. The germline V gene has CDR1 MNHEY and CDR2 SMNVEV (reference sequence). The CDR3 spans 15 residues. CDR3 DNA sequence: TGTGCCAGCAGTTTAGGGGCAGGGGGCGGATTCGAGCAGTACTTC. Residues: CASSLGAGGGFEQYF.

J is TRBJ2-7 and V is TRBV7-9; 9 positions agree with TRBD2. Germline V lookup: CDR1 SEHNR, CDR2 FQNEAQ (reference sequence). The CDR3 spans 16 residues. V shed 1 base and J 3 bases; nucleotides not matched to a gene: 7. Written as DNA, the CDR3 is TGTGCCAGCAGCTTAGTGGGGGGGACTAGCTTCTACGAGCAGTACTTC. Translation gives CASSLVGGTSFYEQYF.

The chain uses TRBV5-1 and TRBJ1-4; no definite D call. Trimming shortened V by 0 bases and J by 5 bases, and 11 bases separated the two germline ends. This CDR3 contains 15 residues. The germline V gene has CDR1 SGHRS and CDR2 YFSETQ. CDR3 sequence reads: CASSLDARRNEKLFF. The CDR3, as DNA: TGCGCCAGCAGCTTGGACGCTAGGAGGAATGAAAAACTGTTTTTT.

The chain recombines TRBV6-1 with TRBJ2-3, with TRBD2 matching over 7 bases. This CDR3 has 14 amino acids. CDR1 is MNHNS, CDR2 SASEGT, per germline. The junction had 7 bases not matched to a gene; V was cut back by 6 bases and J by 4 bases. The CDR3 sequence is CASSHGRLADTQYF. The CDR3 DNA is TGTGCCAGCAGCCACGGGAGGTTGGCAGATACGCAGTATTTT.

The CDR3 sequence: CASSAPDTNTEAFF. The CDR3 nucleotides are TGTGCCAGCAGCGCCCCGGACACGAACACTGAAGCTTTCTTT. V is TRBV7-6 and J is TRBJ1-1; possible D gene TRBD1, 5 bases. From germline, CDR1 is SGHVS and CDR2 FNYEAQ. V lost 5 bases to trimming and J lost 1 base, with 11 bases between them. This CDR3 region has 14 residues.

The chain combines TRBV7-9 with TRBJ1-4, with D tentatively TRBD1 (5 bases). This CDR3 is built from 14 residues. V lost 5 bases and J lost 4, with 11 bases in between. From germline, CDR1 is SEHNR and CDR2 FQNEAQ (reference sequence). The chain's CDR3 is CASSPGDFNEKLFF. The CDR3 nucleotides read TGTGCCAGCAGCCCGGGGGACTTTAATGAAAAACTGTTTTTT.

V is TRBV6-5 and J is TRBJ2-7; weak D call: TRBD1 (6 bases). V dropped 4 bases and J dropped 1 base, with 11 bases sitting between them. The CDR3 is made up of 14 amino acids. Germline CDR1 reads MNHEY; CDR2 reads SVGAGI. CDR3 in DNA: TGTGCCAGCAGTTCCAGGGGCATATCCTACGAGCAGTACTTC. Protein product: CASSSRGISYEQYF.

CDR3 DNA sequence: TGTGCCAGCAGTGAGGACAGCAACTATGGCTACACCTTC. This sequence encodes CASSEDSNYGYTF. This chain connects TRBV6-5 to TRBJ1-2; tentative D call: TRBD1 (6 bases). CDR3 length: 13 residues. V was pared by 5 bases and J by 2 bases, with 9 bases between. CDR1 is MNHEY, CDR2 SVGAGI, per germline.

The J gene is TRBJ2-2, the V gene TRBV5-4; 12 bases are shared with TRBD2. J gave up 2 bases and V 4 bases, and 6 bases lay outside the gene matches. The CDR3 runs 17 residues. CDR1 and CDR2 (germline): SGHNT, YYREEE (reference sequence). The CDR3 loop is CASSPLAGGLNTGELFF. CDR3 coding DNA: TGTGCCAGCAGCCCCCTAGCGGGAGGGTTAAACACCGGGGAGCTGTTTTTT. Based on the CDR3 plus reference TRBV5-4 and TRBJ2-2, the full variable domain is ETGVTQSPTHLIKTRGQQVTLRCSSQSGHNTVSWYQQALGQGPQFIFQYYREEENGRGNFPPRFSGLQFPNYSSELNVNALELDDSALYLCASSPLAGGLNTGELFFGEGSRLTVL.

The CDR3 sequence is CASSIKNVEGPPQYF. Written as DNA, the CDR3 is TGTGCCAGTAGTATAAAAAACGTCGAGGGTCCCCCGCAGTACTTC. The chain has TRBV19 and TRBJ2-7; D possibly corresponds to TRBD2 (5 bases). Germline values: CDR1 LNHDA, CDR2 SQIVND (reference sequence). This CDR3 has 15 residues. V was trimmed by 2 bases and J by 9 bases, leaving 20 bases between them.